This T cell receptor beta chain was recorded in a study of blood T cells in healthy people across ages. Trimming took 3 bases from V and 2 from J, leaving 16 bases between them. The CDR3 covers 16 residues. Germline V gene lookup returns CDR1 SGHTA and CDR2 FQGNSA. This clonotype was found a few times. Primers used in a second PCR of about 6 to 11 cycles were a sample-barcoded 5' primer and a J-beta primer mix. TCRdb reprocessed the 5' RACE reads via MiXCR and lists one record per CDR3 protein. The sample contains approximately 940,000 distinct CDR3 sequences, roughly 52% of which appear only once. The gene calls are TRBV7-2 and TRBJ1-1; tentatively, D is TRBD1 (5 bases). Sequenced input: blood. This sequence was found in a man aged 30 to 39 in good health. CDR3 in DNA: TGTGCCAGCAGCTTCCCATTTGAGGGGTTAAACACTGAAGCTTTCTTT. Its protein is CASSFPFEGLNTEAFF.